The clone carrying this TCR beta chain was detected many times. Its antigen remains unknown. The data are from a study of naive and memory T cell subsets. Four PCR rounds used nested alpha and beta constant region primers plus the SP2 primer. Reverse transcription of blood and skin TCR RNA was primed at alpha and beta constant regions. TCRdb reanalysed the UMI-ligation and nested PCR reads using MiXCR and keeps one entry per CDR3 protein. The table includes more than 13,000 distinct CDR3 sequences, roughly 5% detected once. Study-level results: The RNA method is potentially sensitive to activation and differentiation changes.

Treatment reported: skin biopsy from PPD injection site in Mantoux-positive individual. The library had UMIs added by 3' ligation of an oligonucleotide to TCR cDNA. Individuals with a positive Mantoux test gave biopsies from PPD-injected skin. Cells were not sorted; total RNA input targeted roughly 1 to 1,100 ng. This receptor was obtained from an adult in good health. Here the sequenced sample was skin, taken from a tuberculin skin test site.

CDR3 residues: CASSQGLAAAYEQYF. CDR3 sequence (DNA): TGTGCCAGCAGCCAAGGGTTAGCGGCAGCCTACGAGCAGTACTTC. This chain joins TRBV4-2 and TRBJ2-7; D might be TRBD2 (6 bases). The V gene lost 1 base and the J gene lost 2 bases, with 12 bases spanning the gap. The CDR3 runs to 15 residues. CDR1 and CDR2 from the germline V gene are LGHNA and YNFKEQ.